A selection of T cell receptor beta chains follows, all from one sample in a study of blood T cells in healthy people across ages. TCRdb fed the 5' RACE reads into MiXCR, producing one record per CDR3 protein. The sample holds roughly 800,000 distinct CDR3 sequences; more than 45% are singletons and the top ten take around 20%. The material sequenced was blood. The receptor source for this set is a man younger than 45 in good health. Each CDR3 is given with its conserved first and last residue. Fields, in order: D gene, CDR3 length, clone size, V gene, J gene, CDR3 DNA, CDR3 protein. D genes are given only for firm matches. A row's size may be missing; if present it is once, few, many or a size class.

d_call: TRBD2
cdr3_length: 15
clone_size: NA
v_call: TRBV20-1
j_call: TRBJ2-1
cdr3_nt: TGCAGTGCCATCCGGCCGGGACTAGCGTACAATGAGCAGTTCTTC
cdr3_aa: CSAIRPGLAYNEQFF

d_call: NA
cdr3_length: 13
clone_size: NA
v_call: TRBV6-1
j_call: TRBJ1-5
cdr3_nt: TGTGCCAGCATGCAGCAGGGCGATCAGCCCCAGCATTTT
cdr3_aa: CASMQQGDQPQHF

d_call: TRBD1
cdr3_length: 17
clone_size: NA
v_call: TRBV9
j_call: TRBJ2-2
cdr3_nt: TGTGCCAGCAGCGTAGAGTCCCAGGGGGTGGGGACCGGGGAGCTGTTTTTT
cdr3_aa: CASSVESQGVGTGELFF

d_call: NA
cdr3_length: 14
clone_size: NA
v_call: TRBV4-2
j_call: TRBJ2-1
cdr3_nt: TGTGCCAGCAGCCAAGATCTAGCTCCCCATGAGCAGTTCTTC
cdr3_aa: CASSQDLAPHEQFF

d_call: TRBD2
cdr3_length: 16
clone_size: few
v_call: TRBV7-9
j_call: TRBJ2-3
cdr3_nt: TGTGCCAGCAGCTTAGTCGGTTCTAGCGGTCGCGATACGCAGTATTTT
cdr3_aa: CASSLVGSSGRDTQYF

d_call: NA
cdr3_length: 14
clone_size: few
v_call: TRBV5-8
j_call: TRBJ2-3
cdr3_nt: TGTGCCAGCAGCTTGAGGGGCGCGGCTGATACGCAGTATTTT
cdr3_aa: CASSLRGAADTQYF

d_call: NA
cdr3_length: 13
clone_size: NA
v_call: TRBV7-9
j_call: TRBJ1-2
cdr3_nt: TGTGCCAGCAGCTTCCCAAATCTTTATGGCTACACCTTC
cdr3_aa: CASSFPNLYGYTF

d_call: NA
cdr3_length: 15
clone_size: few
v_call: TRBV12-3/TRBV12-4
j_call: TRBJ2-3
cdr3_nt: TGTGCCAGCAGTTACATGAGCGTCTACACAGATACGCAGTATTTT
cdr3_aa: CASSYMSVYTDTQYF

d_call: TRBD2
cdr3_length: 16
clone_size: few
v_call: TRBV20-1
j_call: TRBJ2-2
cdr3_nt: TGCAGTGCTAGATCACGGACTAGCGGGAGACCCGGGGAGCTGTTTTTT
cdr3_aa: CSARSRTSGRPGELFF

d_call: NA
cdr3_length: 13
clone_size: once
v_call: TRBV6-5
j_call: TRBJ2-5
cdr3_nt: TGTGCCAGCAGTTACTCCAGAGTCGATGAGCAGTACTTC
cdr3_aa: CASSYSRVDEQYF

d_call: TRBD1
cdr3_length: 16
clone_size: NA
v_call: TRBV7-9
j_call: TRBJ1-2
cdr3_nt: TGTGCCAGCAACACTTGGTCCGGGACAGGGGAGGCTGGCTACACCTTC
cdr3_aa: CASNTWSGTGEAGYTF

d_call: NA
cdr3_length: 14
clone_size: NA
v_call: TRBV4-2
j_call: TRBJ2-5
cdr3_nt: TGTGCCAGCAGCCAAGAGAACTCCCAAGAGACCCAGTACTTC
cdr3_aa: CASSQENSQETQYF

d_call: NA
cdr3_length: 13
clone_size: NA
v_call: TRBV12-3/TRBV12-4
j_call: TRBJ2-7
cdr3_nt: TGTGCCAGCAGGGGGACGGGAGACTACGAGCAGTACTTC
cdr3_aa: CASRGTGDYEQYF

d_call: NA
cdr3_length: 15
clone_size: many
v_call: TRBV6-4
j_call: TRBJ2-6
cdr3_nt: TGTGCCAGCAGTGACGGCGGCTCTGGGGCCAACGTCCTGACTTTC
cdr3_aa: CASSDGGSGANVLTF

d_call: NA
cdr3_length: 11
clone_size: few
v_call: TRBV20-1
j_call: TRBJ2-3
cdr3_nt: TGCAGTCAGCCGGGCCCGGGTACGCAGTATTTT
cdr3_aa: CSQPGPGTQYF

d_call: NA
cdr3_length: 15
clone_size: many
v_call: TRBV10-1
j_call: TRBJ2-6
cdr3_nt: TGCGCCAGCAGTGCACAGAGCTCTGGGGCCAACGTCCTGACTTTC
cdr3_aa: CASSAQSSGANVLTF

d_call: NA
cdr3_length: 12
clone_size: NA
v_call: TRBV2
j_call: TRBJ1-4
cdr3_nt: TGTGCCATCTCGGGGGAAGGGGAAAAACTGTTTTTT
cdr3_aa: CAISGEGEKLFF

d_call: NA
cdr3_length: 13
clone_size: NA
v_call: TRBV6-1
j_call: TRBJ1-4
cdr3_nt: TGTGCCAGCATGTGGAGTCTTAATGAAAAACTGTTTTTT
cdr3_aa: CASMWSLNEKLFF

d_call: NA
cdr3_length: 12
clone_size: NA
v_call: TRBV6-2/TRBV6-3
j_call: TRBJ1-1
cdr3_nt: TGTGCCAGCAGTGTCACGGGCTCTCAAGCTTTCTTT
cdr3_aa: CASSVTGSQAFF

d_call: NA
cdr3_length: 14
clone_size: NA
v_call: TRBV12-3/TRBV12-4
j_call: TRBJ1-5
cdr3_nt: TGTGCCAGCAGTTCACCGCAGGGTTATCAGCCCCAGCATTTT
cdr3_aa: CASSSPQGYQPQHF

d_call: NA
cdr3_length: 14
clone_size: NA
v_call: TRBV4-2
j_call: TRBJ2-3
cdr3_nt: TGTGCCAGCAGCCAAGATACCGCCCCAGATACGCAGTATTTT
cdr3_aa: CASSQDTAPDTQYF

d_call: TRBD1
cdr3_length: 16
clone_size: NA
v_call: TRBV2
j_call: TRBJ2-3
cdr3_nt: TGTGCCAGCAGTTATCCGGGACAGGGGATCACAGATACGCAGTATTTT
cdr3_aa: CASSYPGQGITDTQYF

d_call: NA
cdr3_length: 14
clone_size: few
v_call: TRBV10-3
j_call: TRBJ2-7
cdr3_nt: TGTGCCATCAGTGGGCAGGCGACCTACCGCGAGCAGTACTTC
cdr3_aa: CAISGQATYREQYF

d_call: TRBD2
cdr3_length: 13
clone_size: few
v_call: TRBV2
j_call: TRBJ2-3
cdr3_nt: TGTGCCAGCAAGAGCGGGGCCACAGATACGCAGTATTTT
cdr3_aa: CASKSGATDTQYF

d_call: NA
cdr3_length: 14
clone_size: once
v_call: TRBV28
j_call: TRBJ1-5
cdr3_nt: TGTGCCAGCGGGCGAGGGGGGACTAATCAGCCCCAGCATTTT
cdr3_aa: CASGRGGTNQPQHF

d_call: NA
cdr3_length: 13
clone_size: few
v_call: TRBV6-2/TRBV6-3
j_call: TRBJ2-1
cdr3_nt: TGTGCCGTACGGCTAAGCTCCTACAATGAGCAGTTCTTC
cdr3_aa: CAVRLSSYNEQFF

d_call: NA
cdr3_length: 13
clone_size: many
v_call: TRBV24-1
j_call: TRBJ2-1
cdr3_nt: TGTGCCACCAGTGCAGTAGGCCTTAACGAGCAGTTCTTC
cdr3_aa: CATSAVGLNEQFF

d_call: NA
cdr3_length: 16
clone_size: few
v_call: TRBV12-3/TRBV12-4
j_call: TRBJ1-2
cdr3_nt: TGTGCCAGCAGTTTAAGTCGGGGAAAGGCTCTATATGGCTACACCTTC
cdr3_aa: CASSLSRGKALYGYTF

d_call: NA
cdr3_length: 13
clone_size: few
v_call: TRBV11-1
j_call: TRBJ1-1
cdr3_nt: TGTGCCAGCAGCTTAAATCGGGATACTGAAGCTTTCTTT
cdr3_aa: CASSLNRDTEAFF

d_call: TRBD2
cdr3_length: 16
clone_size: NA
v_call: TRBV20-1
j_call: TRBJ2-7
cdr3_nt: TGCAGTGCTAGAGTAGCGGGAGAGGGGAAAACGAACGAGCAGTACTTC
cdr3_aa: CSARVAGEGKTNEQYF

d_call: TRBD1
cdr3_length: 14
clone_size: few
v_call: TRBV27
j_call: TRBJ2-1
cdr3_nt: TGTGCCAGCAGCACCGGGACAGGGTTCAATGAGCAGTTCTTC
cdr3_aa: CASSTGTGFNEQFF

d_call: TRBD1
cdr3_length: 15
clone_size: NA
v_call: TRBV6-1
j_call: TRBJ2-7
cdr3_nt: TGTGCCAGCAGTGCCTACAGGGGATTAGACTACGAGCAGTACTTC
cdr3_aa: CASSAYRGLDYEQYF

d_call: NA
cdr3_length: 15
clone_size: few
v_call: TRBV9
j_call: TRBJ2-5
cdr3_nt: TGTGCCAGCAACCCTACAGGGTTGAAGAGTGAGACCCAGTACTTC
cdr3_aa: CASNPTGLKSETQYF

d_call: NA
cdr3_length: 14
clone_size: NA
v_call: TRBV7-2
j_call: TRBJ2-7
cdr3_nt: TGTGCCAGCAGCTTGGGGGTAGTGGGGGGCGAGCAGTACTTC
cdr3_aa: CASSLGVVGGEQYF

d_call: NA
cdr3_length: 15
clone_size: NA
v_call: TRBV6-6
j_call: TRBJ2-1
cdr3_nt: TGTGCCAGCAGTTCAAAGTGGGGGAGAGACGCTGAGCAGTTCTTC
cdr3_aa: CASSSKWGRDAEQFF

d_call: NA
cdr3_length: 12
clone_size: NA
v_call: TRBV29-1
j_call: TRBJ2-7
cdr3_nt: TGCAGCGTGGCCGGGACAACCCTCGAGCAGTACTTC
cdr3_aa: CSVAGTTLEQYF

d_call: TRBD2
cdr3_length: 17
clone_size: NA
v_call: TRBV15
j_call: TRBJ2-1
cdr3_nt: TGTGCCACCAGCAGAGGAGGGACTAGCGGGGGATACAATGAGCAGTTCTTC
cdr3_aa: CATSRGGTSGGYNEQFF

d_call: TRBD1
cdr3_length: 15
clone_size: NA
v_call: TRBV12-3/TRBV12-4
j_call: TRBJ1-4
cdr3_nt: TGTGCCAGCAGACGAACAGGGGCAACTAATGAAAAACTGTTTTTT
cdr3_aa: CASRRTGATNEKLFF

d_call: TRBD2
cdr3_length: 15
clone_size: NA
v_call: TRBV20-1
j_call: TRBJ2-7
cdr3_nt: TGCAGTGCCCGCCCCGTGGGGGAGGGTTTCTACGAGCAGTACTTC
cdr3_aa: CSARPVGEGFYEQYF

d_call: TRBD1
cdr3_length: 16
clone_size: NA
v_call: TRBV7-9
j_call: TRBJ1-5
cdr3_nt: TGTGCCAGCAGCTCCTGGACAGGCTCAGCGGGTCAGCCCCAGCATTTT
cdr3_aa: CASSSWTGSAGQPQHF

d_call: TRBD2
cdr3_length: 13
clone_size: NA
v_call: TRBV29-1
j_call: TRBJ2-7
cdr3_nt: TGCAGCGTTTACAGCGGGGCTTCCTACGAGCAGTACTTC
cdr3_aa: CSVYSGASYEQYF

d_call: NA
cdr3_length: 13
clone_size: few
v_call: TRBV29-1
j_call: TRBJ2-7
cdr3_nt: TGCAGCGTTGAATCTGGATCCGGGATCGAGCAGTACTTC
cdr3_aa: CSVESGSGIEQYF

d_call: NA
cdr3_length: 13
clone_size: NA
v_call: TRBV27
j_call: TRBJ2-7
cdr3_nt: TGTGCCAGCACTAGCGCAAGCTCCTACGAGCAGTACTTC
cdr3_aa: CASTSASSYEQYF

d_call: NA
cdr3_length: 15
clone_size: NA
v_call: TRBV7-9
j_call: TRBJ2-2
cdr3_nt: TGTGCCAGCAGCTTACGACGGGGGAACACCGGGGAGCTGTTTTTT
cdr3_aa: CASSLRRGNTGELFF

d_call: TRBD1
cdr3_length: 16
clone_size: NA
v_call: TRBV7-9
j_call: TRBJ2-7
cdr3_nt: TGTGCCAGCAGGACCTTCATAGGGACAGGGGCCTACGAGCAGTACTTC
cdr3_aa: CASRTFIGTGAYEQYF

d_call: NA
cdr3_length: 13
clone_size: NA
v_call: TRBV6-1
j_call: TRBJ1-2
cdr3_nt: TGTGCCAGCAGTGAAGCTCGGGACACACCTCACACCTTC
cdr3_aa: CASSEARDTPHTF

d_call: NA
cdr3_length: 13
clone_size: NA
v_call: TRBV7-3
j_call: TRBJ2-5
cdr3_nt: TGTGCCACAAATAGGGAAGGTCCGGAGACCCAGTACTTC
cdr3_aa: CATNREGPETQYF

d_call: NA
cdr3_length: 15
clone_size: NA
v_call: TRBV6-1
j_call: TRBJ2-1
cdr3_nt: TGTGCCGTCCGATATCTCCAGGGGGGGATCAATGAGCAGTTCTTC
cdr3_aa: CAVRYLQGGINEQFF

d_call: NA
cdr3_length: 13
clone_size: once
v_call: TRBV3-1
j_call: TRBJ2-7
cdr3_nt: TGTGCCAGCAGCCAAGGGGGTGGAAACGAGCAGTACTTC
cdr3_aa: CASSQGGGNEQYF

d_call: TRBD1
cdr3_length: 15
clone_size: NA
v_call: TRBV5-1
j_call: TRBJ2-7
cdr3_nt: TGCGCCAGCAGCCCGGGACAGGCCACCGTCTACGAGCAGTACTTC
cdr3_aa: CASSPGQATVYEQYF

d_call: TRBD1
cdr3_length: 14
clone_size: few
v_call: TRBV5-1
j_call: TRBJ2-7
cdr3_nt: TGCGCCAGCAGCTCGCGGGGACAGGGCCTCGAGCAGTACTTC
cdr3_aa: CASSSRGQGLEQYF